This T cell receptor (beta chain) was profiled in a study of blood T cell repertoires in COVID-19. Study in general: Samples taken during acute and convalescent COVID-19 were collected in the United States, Italy and Spain. The cDNA or gDNA used as material had been derived from T cells, B-cell-depleted T cells, or PBMCs.

This CDR3 has 14 amino acids. The germline V and J ends were trimmed by 1 base and 2 bases, with 8 bases remaining between them. Germline CDR1 and CDR2: SGHVS and FQNEAQ. Original processing notes: Amplifying reference gene primers gave estimates of nucleated cell counts. The table came from immunoSEQ multiplex PCR; TCRdb's copy has only in-frame clones and leaves some out. Clonal size and the V and J genes are those of that table, whereas D and trimming came from the DNA. This table has 41,000 or so clones, nearly 90% appearing once. Sequencing was done on a sample of peripheral blood. V usage is TRBV7-8 and J usage is TRBJ1-2, with D unclear. The receptor comes from a man aged 55 to 70 with acute or convalescent COVID-19. The DNA of the CDR3 is TGTGCCAGCAGCTTAGATCGGGGAAACTATGGCTACACCTTC. It specifies CASSLDRGNYGYTF.